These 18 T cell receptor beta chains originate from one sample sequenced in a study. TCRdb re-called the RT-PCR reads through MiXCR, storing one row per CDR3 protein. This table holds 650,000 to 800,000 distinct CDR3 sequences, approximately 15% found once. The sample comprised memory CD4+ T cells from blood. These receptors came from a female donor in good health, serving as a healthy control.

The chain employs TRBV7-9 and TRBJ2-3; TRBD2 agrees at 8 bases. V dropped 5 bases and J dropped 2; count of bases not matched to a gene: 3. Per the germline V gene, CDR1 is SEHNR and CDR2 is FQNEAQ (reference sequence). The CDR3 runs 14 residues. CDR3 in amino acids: CASSPAGDTDTQYF. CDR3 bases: TGTGCCAGCAGCCCAGCGGGAGACACAGATACGCAGTATTTT.

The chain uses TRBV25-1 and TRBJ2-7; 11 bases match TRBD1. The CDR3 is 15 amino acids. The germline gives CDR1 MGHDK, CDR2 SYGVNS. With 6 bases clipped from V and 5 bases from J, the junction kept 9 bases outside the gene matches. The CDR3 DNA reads TGTGCCAGCAGCTCACTGGGACAGGGGGGGGACGAGCAGTACTTC. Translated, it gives CASSSLGQGGDEQYF.

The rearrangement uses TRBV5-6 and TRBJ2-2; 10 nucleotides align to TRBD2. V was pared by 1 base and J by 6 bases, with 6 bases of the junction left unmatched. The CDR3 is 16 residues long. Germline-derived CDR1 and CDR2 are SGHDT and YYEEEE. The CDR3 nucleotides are TGTGCCAGCAGCTTGCTAGCTAGCGGGAGTTCCGGGGAGCTGTTTTTT. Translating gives CASSLLASGSSGELFF.

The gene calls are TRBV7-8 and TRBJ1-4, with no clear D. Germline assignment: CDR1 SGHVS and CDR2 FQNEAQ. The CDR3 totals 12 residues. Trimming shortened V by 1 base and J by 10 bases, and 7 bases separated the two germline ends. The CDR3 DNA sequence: TGTGCCAGCAGCTTAGTTGAGGCAAAACTGTTTTTT. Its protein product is CASSLVEAKLFF.

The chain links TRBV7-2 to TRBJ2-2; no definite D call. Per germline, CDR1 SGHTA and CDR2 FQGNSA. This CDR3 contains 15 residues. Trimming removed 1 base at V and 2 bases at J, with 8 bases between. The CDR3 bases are TGTGCCAGCAGCTTAGTTACCTACAACACCGGGGAGCTGTTTTTT. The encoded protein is CASSLVTYNTGELFF.

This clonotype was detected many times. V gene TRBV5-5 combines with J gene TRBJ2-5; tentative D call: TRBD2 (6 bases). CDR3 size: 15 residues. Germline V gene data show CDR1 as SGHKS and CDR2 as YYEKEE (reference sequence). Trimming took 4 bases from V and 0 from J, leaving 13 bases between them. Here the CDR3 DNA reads TGTGCCAGCAGCCGAGTTGGCGGGAACCAAGAGACCCAGTACTTC. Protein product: CASSRVGGNQETQYF.

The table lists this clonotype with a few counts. The CDR3 DNA follows: TGCGCCAGCAGCTCAGAAGTTTACAGGGGGCTCTATGGCTACACCTTC. It encodes CASSSEVYRGLYGYTF. V gene TRBV4-3 combines with J gene TRBJ1-2, with 9 bases identical to TRBD1. The CDR3 contains 16 residues. The V gene's germline CDR1 is LGHNA and CDR2 YSLEER. V gave up 5 bases and J gave up 4 bases; unmatched junction bases: 11.

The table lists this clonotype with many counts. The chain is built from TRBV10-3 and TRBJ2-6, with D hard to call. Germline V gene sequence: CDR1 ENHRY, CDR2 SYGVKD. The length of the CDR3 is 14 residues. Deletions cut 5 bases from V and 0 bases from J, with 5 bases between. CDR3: CAISTPSGANVLTF. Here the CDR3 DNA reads TGTGCCATCAGTACTCCCTCTGGGGCCAACGTCCTGACTTTC.

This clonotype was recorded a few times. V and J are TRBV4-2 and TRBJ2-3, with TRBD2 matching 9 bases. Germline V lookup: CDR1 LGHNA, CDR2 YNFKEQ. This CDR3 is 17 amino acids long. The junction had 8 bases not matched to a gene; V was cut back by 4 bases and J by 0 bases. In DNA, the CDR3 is TGTGCCAGCAGCCGACCTATAGCGGGAGAGAGCACAGATACGCAGTATTTT. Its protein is CASSRPIAGESTDTQYF.

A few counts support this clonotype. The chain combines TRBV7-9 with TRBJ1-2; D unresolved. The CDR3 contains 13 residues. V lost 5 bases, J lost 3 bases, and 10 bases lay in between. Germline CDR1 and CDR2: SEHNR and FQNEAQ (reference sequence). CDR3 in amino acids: CASSPGPDYGYTF. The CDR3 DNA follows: TGTGCCAGCAGCCCTGGTCCTGACTATGGCTACACCTTC.

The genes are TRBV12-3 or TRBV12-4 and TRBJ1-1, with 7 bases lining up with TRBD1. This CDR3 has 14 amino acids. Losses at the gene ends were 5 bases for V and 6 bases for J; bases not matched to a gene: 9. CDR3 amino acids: CASSTTGVGAEAFF. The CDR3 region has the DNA TGTGCCAGCAGTACTACAGGGGTGGGGGCTGAAGCTTTCTTT.

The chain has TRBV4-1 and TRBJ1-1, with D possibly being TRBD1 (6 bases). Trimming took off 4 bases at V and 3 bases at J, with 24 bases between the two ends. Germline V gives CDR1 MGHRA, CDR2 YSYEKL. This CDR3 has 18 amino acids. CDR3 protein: CASSRKQGTGLWDTEAFF. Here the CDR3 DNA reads TGCGCCAGCAGCCGGAAACAGGGTACAGGGCTGTGGGACACTGAAGCTTTCTTT.

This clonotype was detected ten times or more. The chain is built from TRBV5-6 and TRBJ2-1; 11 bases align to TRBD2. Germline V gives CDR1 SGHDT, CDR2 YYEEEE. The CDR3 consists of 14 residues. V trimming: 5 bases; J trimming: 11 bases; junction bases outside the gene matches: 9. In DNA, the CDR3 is TGTGCCAGCAGTTTAGGACTAGCGGGCGTCAAGCAGTTCTTC. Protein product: CASSLGLAGVKQFF.

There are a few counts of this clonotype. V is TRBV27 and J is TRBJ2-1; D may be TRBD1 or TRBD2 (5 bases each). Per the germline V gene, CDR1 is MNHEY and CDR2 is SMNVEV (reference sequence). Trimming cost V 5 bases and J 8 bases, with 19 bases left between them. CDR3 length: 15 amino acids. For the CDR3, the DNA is TGTGCCAGCAGTCATAGGGACGGAGCTGTCTATGAGCAGTTCTTC. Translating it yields CASSHRDGAVYEQFF.

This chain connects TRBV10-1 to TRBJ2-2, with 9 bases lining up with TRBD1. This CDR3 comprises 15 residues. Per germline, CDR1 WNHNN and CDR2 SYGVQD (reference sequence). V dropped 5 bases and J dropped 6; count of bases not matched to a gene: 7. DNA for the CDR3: TGCGCCAGCAGTCCTCCCGGGACAGGGCCCGGGGAGCTGTTTTTT. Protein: CASSPPGTGPGELFF.

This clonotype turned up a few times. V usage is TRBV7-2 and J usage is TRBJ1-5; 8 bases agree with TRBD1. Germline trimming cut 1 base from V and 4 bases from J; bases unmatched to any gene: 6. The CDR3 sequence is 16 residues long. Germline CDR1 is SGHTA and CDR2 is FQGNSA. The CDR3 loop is CASSLGGQGLNQPQHF. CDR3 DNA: TGTGCCAGCAGCTTAGGAGGACAGGGCCTAAATCAGCCCCAGCATTTT.

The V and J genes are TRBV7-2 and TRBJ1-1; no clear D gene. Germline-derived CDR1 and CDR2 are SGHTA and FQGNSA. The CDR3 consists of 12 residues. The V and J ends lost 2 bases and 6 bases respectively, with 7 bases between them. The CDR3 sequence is CASSLYVSEAFF. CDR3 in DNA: TGTGCCAGCAGCTTATATGTCTCTGAAGCTTTCTTT.

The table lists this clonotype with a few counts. In DNA, the CDR3 is TGTGCCAGCACGCGTACTACTCTTGGGGGCTACACCTTC. It specifies CASTRTTLGGYTF. This chain uses TRBV6-2 or TRBV6-3 with TRBJ1-2; D ambiguous. V lost 7 bases and J 8 bases, leaving 17 bases between the germline ends. CDR1 and CDR2 (germline): MNHEY, SVGEGT. CDR3 size: 13 residues.